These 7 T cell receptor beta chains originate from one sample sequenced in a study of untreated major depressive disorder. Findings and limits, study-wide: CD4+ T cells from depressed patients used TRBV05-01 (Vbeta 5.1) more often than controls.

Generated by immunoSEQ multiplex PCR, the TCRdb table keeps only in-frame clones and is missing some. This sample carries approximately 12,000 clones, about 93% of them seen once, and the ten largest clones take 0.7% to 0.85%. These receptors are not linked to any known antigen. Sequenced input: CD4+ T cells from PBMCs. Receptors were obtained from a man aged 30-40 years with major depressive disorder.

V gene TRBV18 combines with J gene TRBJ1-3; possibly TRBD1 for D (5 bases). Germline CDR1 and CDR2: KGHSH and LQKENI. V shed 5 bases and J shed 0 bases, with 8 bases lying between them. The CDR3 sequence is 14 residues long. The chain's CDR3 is CASSSTDSGNTIYF. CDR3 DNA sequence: TGTGCCAGCTCATCGACAGACTCTGGAAACACCATATATTTT.

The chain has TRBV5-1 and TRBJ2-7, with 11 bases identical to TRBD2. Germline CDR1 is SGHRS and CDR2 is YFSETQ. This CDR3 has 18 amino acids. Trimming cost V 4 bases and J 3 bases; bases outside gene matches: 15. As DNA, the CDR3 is TGCGCCAGCAGCCCTAAAACCGCCGGGACTAGCGGCCTCTACGAGCAGTACTTC. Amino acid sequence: CASSPKTAGTSGLYEQYF.

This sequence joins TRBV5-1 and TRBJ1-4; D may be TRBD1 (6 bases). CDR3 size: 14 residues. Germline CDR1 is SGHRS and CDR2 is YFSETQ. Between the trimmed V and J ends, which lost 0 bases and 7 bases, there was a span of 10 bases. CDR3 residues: CASSLGGGVEKLFF. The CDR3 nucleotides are TGCGCCAGCAGCTTGGGAGGGGGGGTTGAAAAACTGTTTTTT.

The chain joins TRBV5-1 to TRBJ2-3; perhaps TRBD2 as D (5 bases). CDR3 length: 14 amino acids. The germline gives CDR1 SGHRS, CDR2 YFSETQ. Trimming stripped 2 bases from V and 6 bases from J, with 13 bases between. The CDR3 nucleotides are TGCGCCAGCAGCTTAGGTTCGGGAAGTGATACGCAGTATTTT. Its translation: CASSLGSGSDTQYF.

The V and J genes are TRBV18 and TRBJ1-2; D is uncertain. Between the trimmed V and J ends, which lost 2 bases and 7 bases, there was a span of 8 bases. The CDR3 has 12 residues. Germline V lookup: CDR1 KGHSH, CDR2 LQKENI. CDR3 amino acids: CASSPVGSGYTF. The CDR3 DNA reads TGTGCCAGCTCACCAGTAGGGTCTGGCTACACCTTC.

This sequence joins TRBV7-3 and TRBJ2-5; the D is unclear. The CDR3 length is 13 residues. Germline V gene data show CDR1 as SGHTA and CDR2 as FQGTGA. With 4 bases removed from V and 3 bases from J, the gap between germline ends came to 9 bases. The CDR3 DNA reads TGTGCCAGCAGCTCAATTAATGAAGAGACCCAGTACTTC. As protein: CASSSINEETQYF.

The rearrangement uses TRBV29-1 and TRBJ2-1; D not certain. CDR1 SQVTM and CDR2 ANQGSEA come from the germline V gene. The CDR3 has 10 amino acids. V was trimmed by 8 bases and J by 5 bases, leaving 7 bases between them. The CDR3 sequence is CSTANNEQFF. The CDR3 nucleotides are TGCAGCACGGCCAACAATGAGCAGTTCTTC.